These 19 T cell receptor beta chains were all obtained from the same sample, sequenced in a study of regulatory T cells in long-lasting Graves disease. The sample's time point: newly diagnosed GD, antithyroid drugs for less than 3 months. Isolated PBMC RNA provided the starting material for the TCR library. Building the TCR beta libraries relied on iRepertoire HTBI primers, and CDR3 regions underwent Arm-PCR. TCRdb ran MiXCR on the multiplex PCR reads and lists one entry per CDR3 protein. Here the sample spans 580,000 or so distinct CDR3 sequences, about 16% being singletons. The sample was also linked to a second study, of T cells in Graves' hyperthyroidism and ophthalmopathy.

The source was peripheral blood mononuclear cells (PBMCs), collected at new diagnosis, from a patient treated with antithyroid drugs. The receptors stem from a man between 18 and 35 years old with Graves disease.

In the case of this clonotype: One base away lies a much larger clone, so this may be a sequencing read error. The chain joins TRBV2 to TRBJ2-1; 7 bases line up with TRBD2. Germline CDR1 SNHLY, CDR2 FYNNEI. The CDR3 consists of 17 residues. The CDR3 DNA sequence: TGTGCCACCCTATCTGCCCACACCGGACTAGTTGTAAATGGGCAGTTCTTC. This gives the protein CATLSAHTGLVVNGQFF.

The table lists this clonotype with many counts. This sequence joins TRBV2 and TRBJ2-1; 8 nucleotides agree with TRBD1. J was trimmed by 3 bases and V by 11 bases; bases with no gene match: 12. The germline gives CDR1 SNHLY, CDR2 FYNNEI. The CDR3 covers 15 residues. CDR3 region: CAGGMTGDLYNEQFF. Written as DNA, the CDR3 is TGTGCCGGGGGCATGACAGGGGACCTCTACAATGAGCAGTTCTTC.

This clonotype was counted between two and nine times. The CDR3, as DNA: TGTGCCACCAAAGTATGGGGCAGGAGCTCCTACAATGAGCAGTTCTTC. Residues: CATKVWGRSSYNEQFF. The genes are TRBV19 and TRBJ2-1, with D possibly matching TRBD1 (5 bases). Deletions cut 10 bases from V and 0 bases from J, with 19 bases between. This CDR3 is built from 16 residues. Germline CDR1 and CDR2: LNHDA and SQIVND (reference sequence).

This clonotype came up a few times. The rearrangement links TRBV4-1 to TRBJ2-1; perhaps TRBD2 as D (6 bases). This CDR3 region has 16 residues. Germline loops: CDR1 MGHRA, CDR2 YSYEKL. Trimming removed 4 bases at V and 8 bases at J, with 21 bases between. The CDR3 region is CASSPRAGRPDDEQFF. CDR3 coding DNA: TGCGCCAGCAGCCCTCGGGCGGGAAGGCCCGACGATGAGCAGTTCTTC.

This clonotype was counted many times. The V and J genes are TRBV3-1 and TRBJ2-3; D is ambiguous. In germline, CDR1 is LGHDT, CDR2 YNNKEL (reference sequence). This CDR3 has 14 amino acids. Between the trimmed V and J ends, which lost 4 bases and 11 bases, there was a span of 19 bases. The CDR3 bases are TGTGCCAGCAGCCCACAACCCTTAGGAAGTGGGCAGTATTTT. Amino acids: CASSPQPLGSGQYF.

At least ten counts were recorded for this clonotype. The chain joins TRBV20-1 to TRBJ2-7; 7 bases are a match to TRBD1. The trim removed 5 bases at V and 5 bases at J, leaving 12 bases unmatched. Germline CDR1 is DFQATT and CDR2 is SNEGSKA (reference sequence). This CDR3 comprises 14 residues. CDR3 nucleotides: TGCAGTGCTCCCGATCCAGGGGGACGAGACGAGCAGTACTTC. It specifies CSAPDPGGRDEQYF.

This clonotype was seen ten or more times. V usage is TRBV27 and J usage is TRBJ2-1; D gene unclear. V lost 3 bases and J 4 bases, leaving 13 bases between the germline ends. This CDR3 has 15 residues. The germline V gene has CDR1 MNHEY and CDR2 SMNVEV (reference sequence). CDR3 nucleotide sequence: TGTGCCAGCAGTTTGAACCCCCGCGAATACAATGAGCAGTTCTTC. Protein sequence: CASSLNPREYNEQFF.

In the case of this clonotype: A read error is likely here: a far larger clone is one base away. The gene calls are TRBV7-9 and TRBJ2-3; TRBD1 aligns across 7 bases. Gene TRBJ1-1 matches the end of the DNA better, so the J call may be wrong. CDR3 length: 15 residues. Germline V lookup: CDR1 SEHNR, CDR2 FQNEAQ (reference sequence). The CDR3 DNA reads TGTGCCAGCACTCCACTCGGGACAGCGAACACTGAAGCTTTCTTT. Translated: CASTPLGTANTEAFF.

CDR3 in DNA: TGTGCCATCAGTGAGTCAGGACGGGGAACGACAACTAATGAAAAACTGTTTTTT. Translating it yields CAISESGRGTTTNEKLFF. The chain joins TRBV10-3 to TRBJ1-4; D is ambiguous. Trimming cost V 0 bases and J 0 bases, with 14 bases left between them. Germline CDR1 reads ENHRY; CDR2 reads SYGVKD. This CDR3 region has 18 residues.

This clonotype has a count of ten or more. The chain links TRBV20-1 to TRBJ2-7; 9 bases match TRBD1. Germline V gives CDR1 DFQATT, CDR2 SNEGSKA (reference sequence). Losses at the gene ends were 3 bases for V and 3 bases for J; bases not matched to a gene: 9. This CDR3 is 15 amino acids long. The CDR3 reads CSASKGEDRGYEQYF. The CDR3 bases are TGCAGTGCTAGTAAAGGGGAGGACAGGGGCTACGAGCAGTACTTC.

There are many counts of this clonotype. This chain uses TRBV28 with TRBJ2-5, with 12 positions matching TRBD2. With 4 bases clipped from V and 5 bases from J, the junction kept 8 bases outside the gene matches. The germline V gene has CDR1 MDHEN and CDR2 SYDVKM. This CDR3 has 16 amino acids. The DNA of the CDR3 is TGTGCCAGCAGTTCCCTCGGACTAGCGGGACGGGAGACCCAGTACTTC. It codes for CASSSLGLAGRETQYF.

At least ten counts were recorded for this clonotype. This sequence joins TRBV27 and TRBJ1-1; perhaps TRBD1 as D (5 bases). With 6 bases removed from V and 6 bases from J, the gap between germline ends came to 17 bases. The CDR3 contains 14 residues. CDR1 is MNHEY, CDR2 SMNVEV, per germline (reference sequence). The CDR3 coding sequence is TGTGCCAGCAGCCTGTCCGGGGCCGGGGCTGAAGCTTTCTTT. It yields the protein CASSLSGAGAEAFF.

In DNA form, the CDR3 reads TGTGCCAGCCGTCCAGGGTCCTGGGGAGATGGCTACACCTTC. It translates to CASRPGSWGDGYTF. The V and J genes are TRBV28 and TRBJ1-2, with D possibly TRBD1 on 5 matching bases. The CDR3 is 14 residues long. V gave up 8 bases and J gave up 6 bases, with 19 bases separating them. Germline V gives CDR1 MDHEN, CDR2 SYDVKM.

The rearrangement uses TRBV20-1 and TRBJ1-4, with TRBD1 as a possible D gene (6 bases). V was pared by 1 base and J by 4 bases, with 10 bases between. The germline gives CDR1 DFQATT, CDR2 SNEGSKA (reference sequence). This CDR3 spans 14 amino acids. The CDR3 loop reads CSARGGASNEKLFF. CDR3 coding DNA: TGCAGTGCTAGAGGGGGGGCAAGTAATGAAAAACTGTTTTTT.

This chain links TRBV3-1 with TRBJ2-7; D gene ambiguous. The CDR3 has 14 amino acids. Germline CDR1 LGHDT, CDR2 YNNKEL (reference sequence). V shed 4 bases and J shed 3 bases, with 13 bases lying between them. DNA for the CDR3: TGTGCCAGCAGCCCGGGCCAGGTTGGCTACGAGCAGTACTTC. Protein: CASSPGQVGYEQYF.

This clonotype was found a few times. The chain is built from TRBV2 and TRBJ1-4, with D perhaps TRBD1 (5 bases). Trimming stripped 8 bases from V and 8 bases from J, with 21 bases between. The germline V gene encodes CDR1 SNHLY and CDR2 FYNNEI. CDR3 length: 15 amino acids. The CDR3 sequence: CASGSFGASYEKLFF. CDR3 in DNA: TGTGCCAGCGGCTCGTTCGGGGCTTCATACGAAAAACTGTTTTTT.

Ten or more counts support this clonotype. The gene calls are TRBV28 and TRBJ2-7; D is unresolved. The CDR3 consists of 13 residues. Germline CDR1 is MDHEN and CDR2 is SYDVKM. The ends were cut back, 7 bases at V and 2 bases at J, with 12 bases in the middle. The chain's CDR3 is CASTLRSAYEQYF. CDR3 DNA: TGTGCCAGCACCCTACGTTCGGCCTACGAGCAGTACTTC. Looking up the rest from reference TRBV28 and TRBJ2-7 gives the full variable domain: DVKVTQSSRYLVKRTGEKVFLECVQDMDHENMFWYRQDPGLGLRLIYFSYDVKMKEKGDIPEGYSVSREKKERFSLILESASTNQTSMYLCASTLRSAYEQYFGPGTRLTVT.

This clonotype was recorded at least ten times. The CDR3 loop reads CSAFGRLNQPQHF. The CDR3 DNA is TGCAGTGCTTTTGGACGGCTCAATCAGCCCCAGCATTTT. V is TRBV20-1 and J is TRBJ1-5, with D hard to call. The CDR3 runs to 13 residues. The germline CDR1 and CDR2 sequences are DFQATT and SNEGSKA (reference sequence). Trimming took 5 bases from V and 3 from J, leaving 11 bases between them.

In this sample, this clonotype turned up many times. One end of the junction does not line up with germline, which may come from a read error. The chain joins TRBV5-1 to TRBJ2-7; the match to TRBD2 covers 7 bases. CDR1 is SGHRS and CDR2 is YFSETQ in the germline V gene. The CDR3 covers 12 residues. CDR3 nucleotide sequence: TGTGCCAGCAGCTCCCCTAGCGGCGAGCAGTACTTC. Translated, it gives CASSSPSGEQYF.